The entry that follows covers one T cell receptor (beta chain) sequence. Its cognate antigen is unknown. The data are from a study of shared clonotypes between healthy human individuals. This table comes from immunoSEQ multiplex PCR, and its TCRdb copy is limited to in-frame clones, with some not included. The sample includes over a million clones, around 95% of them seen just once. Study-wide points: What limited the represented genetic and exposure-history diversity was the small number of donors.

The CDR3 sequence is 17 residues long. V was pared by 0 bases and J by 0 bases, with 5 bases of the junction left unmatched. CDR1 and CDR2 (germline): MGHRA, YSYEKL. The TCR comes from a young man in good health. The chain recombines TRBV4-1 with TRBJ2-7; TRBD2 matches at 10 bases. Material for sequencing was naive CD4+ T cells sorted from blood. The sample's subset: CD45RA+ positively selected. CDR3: CASSQDLLAGSSYEQYF. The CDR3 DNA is TGCGCCAGCAGCCAAGACCTACTAGCGGGAAGCTCCTACGAGCAGTACTTC.